Below are 5 T cell receptor beta chains sequenced from a single sample in a study of shared clonotypes between healthy human individuals. The method was immunoSEQ multiplex PCR; TCRdb's version includes in-frame clones alone and lacks a portion of them. The repertoire has fewer than 650,000 clones, over 60% of them found once; the top ten carry 10% to 15%. Sample: PBMCs. These receptors were collected from a woman between 40 and 55 years old in good health. Some clones in this sample may be carry-over from other donors' samples.

The rearrangement links TRBV11-2 to TRBJ2-3; D is ambiguous. Germline values: CDR1 SGHAT, CDR2 FQNNGV. Trimming removed 1 base at V and 3 bases at J, with 8 bases between. This CDR3 is built from 14 residues. The DNA of the CDR3 is TGTGCCAGCAGCTTAGTCCCAGATACAGATACGCAGTATTTT. Translation: CASSLVPDTDTQYF.

This chain connects TRBV19 to TRBJ2-7; TRBD1 might be the D (5 bases). Germline V gene sequence: CDR1 LNHDA, CDR2 SQIVND (reference sequence). The CDR3 totals 15 residues. Between the trimmed V and J ends, which lost 5 bases and 1 base, there was a span of 15 bases. The DNA of the CDR3 is TGTGCCAGTAGTTCCTCTCGACAGCAATCCTACGAGCAGTACTTC. Protein: CASSSSRQQSYEQYF. Full variable domain (outside the CDR3, taken from reference TRBV19 and TRBJ2-7): DGGITQSPKYLFRKEGQNVTLSCEQNLNHDAMYWYRQDPGQGLRLIYYSQIVNDFQKGDIAEGYSVSREKKESFPLTVTSAQKNPTAFYLCASSSSRQQSYEQYFGPGTRLTVT.

The sample holds one count of this clone. Only one base separates this from a far larger clonotype, so it likely reflects a read error. Different DNA sequences within this sample yield the same CDR3. The chain combines TRBV4-2 with TRBJ2-2; 8 bases match TRBD2. CDR3 size: 16 residues. The germline gives CDR1 LGHNA, CDR2 YNFKEQ. For the CDR3, the DNA is TGTGCCAGCAGCCGCAGCGGGAGAGAGGACACCGGGGAGCTGTTTTTC. Translated: CASSRSGREDTGELFF.

This rearrangement joins TRBV18 to TRBJ1-1; the D gene is possibly TRBD1 (5 bases). The length of the CDR3 is 15 residues. V shed 0 bases and J shed 7 bases, with 15 bases lying between them. Germline assignment: CDR1 KGHSH and CDR2 LQKENI. CDR3 residues: CASSPPLGGDLEAFF. The DNA for the CDR3 is TGTGCCAGCTCACCACCGCTTGGGGGGGATCTTGAAGCTTTCTTT.

CDR3 DNA: TGTGCCAGCAGTGCACTAGCGGGAGGAGAGACCCAGTACTTC. Its protein is CASSALAGGETQYF. The gene calls are TRBV6-4 and TRBJ2-5; 12 positions match TRBD2. V gave up 4 bases and J gave up 4 bases; unmatched junction bases: 1. The germline V gene encodes CDR1 MRHNA and CDR2 SNTAGT. The CDR3 consists of 14 residues.